What follows are 14 T cell receptor beta chains derived from one specimen sequenced in a study of response to subunit inactivated influenza vaccine. TCRdb called the RT-PCR reads again in MiXCR, with one record for every CDR3 protein. The sample shows about 500,000 distinct CDR3 sequences, 15% to 20% of them seen only once. Here the sequenced sample was CD4+ T cells sorted from PBMCs, taken roughly 24 months after vaccination. Source of these receptors: a man aged 50 to 69 who received an inactivated influenza vaccine.

This sequence joins TRBV7-9 and TRBJ2-1; 9 bases line up with TRBD2. Germline V CDR1 and CDR2: SEHNR, FQNEAQ (reference sequence). With V trimmed by 3 bases and J by 6 bases, 6 bases remained unmatched. The CDR3 has 15 residues. The CDR3 is CASSFRSGRGNEQFF. In nucleotides, the CDR3 is TGTGCCAGCAGCTTCCGTAGCGGGAGAGGCAATGAGCAGTTCTTC.

This clonotype was seen more than once but under ten times. This rearrangement joins TRBV27 to TRBJ1-5, with 8 bases fitting TRBD1. Looked up from germline, CDR1 is MNHEY and CDR2 is SMNVEV (reference sequence). This CDR3 has 15 residues. V lost 6 bases and J lost 2; bases outside the gene matches: 6. This chain's CDR3 is CASRAGGIGNQPQHF. The CDR3 DNA reads as TGTGCCAGCAGGGCAGGGGGCATCGGCAATCAGCCCCAGCATTTT.

This rearrangement joins TRBV6-1 to TRBJ2-3; 13 bases line up with TRBD2. Germline CDR1 reads MNHNS; CDR2 reads SASEGT. V trimming: 5 bases; J trimming: 2 bases; junction bases outside the gene matches: 10. The CDR3 contains 18 residues. CDR3 residues: CASSQRTSGSINTDTQYF. CDR3 coding DNA: TGTGCCAGCAGTCAACGGACTAGCGGGAGCATTAACACAGATACGCAGTATTTT.

The sample holds a few counts of this clonotype. The rearrangement uses TRBV29-1 and TRBJ1-2; a possible D gene is TRBD1 (5 bases). V was clipped by 4 bases and J by 7 bases, with 10 bases between them. This CDR3 is 11 amino acids long. Germline lookup yields CDR1 SQVTM and CDR2 ANQGSEA. The chain's CDR3 is CSVVGAGGYTF. CDR3 in DNA: TGCAGCGTTGTAGGGGCCGGTGGCTACACCTTC.

The chain joins TRBV29-1 to TRBJ2-1, with TRBD2 as a possible D gene (5 bases). This CDR3 is built from 10 residues. Between the trimmed V and J ends, which lost 7 bases and 12 bases, there was a span of 13 bases. Germline CDR1 reads SQVTM; CDR2 reads ANQGSEA. CDR3 nucleotides: TGCAGCGGGGGTTCGGAGGCGCAGTTCTTC. This codes for CSGGSEAQFF.

V usage is TRBV12-3 or TRBV12-4 and J usage is TRBJ2-1, with TRBD2 identical over 13 bases. This CDR3 is 16 amino acids long. V lost 4 bases to trimming and J lost 7 bases; unmatched junction nucleotides: 7. CDR3 region: CASSSGLAGVLNEQFF. The DNA of the CDR3 is TGTGCCAGCAGTTCAGGACTAGCGGGAGTATTGAATGAGCAGTTCTTC.

The V call is TRBV7-2, the J call TRBJ1-5; possibly TRBD1 for D (5 bases). Germline assignment: CDR1 SGHTA and CDR2 FQGNSA. The CDR3 contains 15 residues. Trimming removed 1 base from V and 2 bases from J, with 9 bases in between. CDR3 bases: TGTGCCAGCAGCTTAGAGGCAGGGCGCAATCAGCCCCAGCATTTT. Encoded protein: CASSLEAGRNQPQHF.

This clonotype was counted between two and nine times. For the CDR3, the DNA is TGTGCCAGCTCACCACCTGAGAGGAAAGAGACCCAGTACTTC. This gives the protein CASSPPERKETQYF. The chain recombines TRBV18 with TRBJ2-5; D call uncertain. Trimming removed 0 bases at V and 3 bases at J, with 8 bases between. Germline values: CDR1 KGHSH, CDR2 LQKENI. This CDR3 spans 14 amino acids.

This clonotype occurred many times. The chain couples TRBV5-6 to TRBJ1-5; TRBD1 might be the D (6 bases). CDR1 SGHDT and CDR2 YYEEEE come from the germline V gene. The V and J ends lost 5 bases and 4 bases respectively, with 16 bases between them. CDR3 length: 15 residues. The CDR3 nucleotides read TGTGCCAGCAGTTGGGGGGGCGCTGGGAATCAGCCCCAGCATTTT. Its protein product is CASSWGGAGNQPQHF.

The chain couples TRBV5-1 to TRBJ2-7, with D uncertain. Trimming took 0 bases from V and 0 from J, leaving 10 bases between them. The CDR3 covers 15 residues. The V gene's germline CDR1 is SGHRS and CDR2 YFSETQ. CDR3 sequence reads: CASSLESSSSYEQYF. The CDR3 nucleotides are TGCGCCAGCAGCTTGGAATCCTCGAGCTCCTACGAGCAGTACTTC.

This clonotype showed up just a few times. The chain recombines TRBV5-1 with TRBJ2-2; D remains unclear. There are 15 residues in the CDR3. V was cut by 0 bases and J by 5 bases, with 11 bases left in between. CDR1 is SGHRS and CDR2 is YFSETQ in the germline V gene. CDR3 sequence (DNA): TGCGCCAGCAGCTTGGTGGCTGCCGGGACCGGGGAGCTGTTTTTT. Amino acid sequence: CASSLVAAGTGELFF.

This clonotype was seen many times. Its ends do not fully match the called genes, so a read error is possible. The J gene is TRBJ2-1, the V gene TRBV5-1; maybe TRBD2 (5 bases). This CDR3 is built from 14 residues. The germline V gene has CDR1 SGHRS and CDR2 YFSETQ. The CDR3 sequence is CASSGGGSYNEQFF. The CDR3 coding sequence is TGTGCCAGCAGCGGAGGAGGTTCCTACAATGAGCAGTTCTTC.

This chain connects TRBV20-1 to TRBJ2-5; 9 nucleotides match TRBD2. The CDR3 loop spans 19 amino acids. Germline V gives CDR1 DFQATT, CDR2 SNEGSKA (reference sequence). Unmatched junction bases numbered 15, after V lost 0 bases and J lost 1 base. This CDR3 is CSARDLPRRGGTSQETQYF. The CDR3 DNA reads as TGCAGTGCTAGAGATCTGCCCCGGCGGGGGGGGACTTCCCAAGAGACCCAGTACTTC.

This clonotype was seen repeatedly, ten times or more. The CDR3 sequence: CASSSGDGYTF. In DNA, the CDR3 is TGTGCCAGCTCCTCGGGGGACGGCTACACCTTC. This chain joins TRBV28 and TRBJ1-2, with a weak D call TRBD1 (5 bases). Germline CDR1 and CDR2: MDHEN and SYDVKM. The CDR3 contains 11 residues. V gave up 8 bases and J gave up 8 bases, with 12 bases separating them.